These 16 T cell receptor beta chains were sequenced from one sample in a study of human T cells and chemical hapten exposure. TCRdb ran MiXCR on the RACE reads and lists one entry per CDR3 protein. The data contain over 60,000 distinct CDR3 sequences, about 9.3% of them singletons. The time point: patch test 2, 6 weeks after DPC sensitization. As for treatment: therapeutic diphenylcyclopropenone sensitization with weekly scalp DPC. The material was whole blood, obtained in connection with sensitization to the hapten diphenylcyclopropenone (DPC). The receptor set was obtained from a woman in her fifties or sixties with alopecia areata. Some clones in this sample may be carry-over from other donors' samples.

This clonotype came up many times. The chain employs TRBV7-2 and TRBJ1-2; no clear D gene. The CDR3 runs 15 residues. Per the germline V gene, CDR1 is SGHTA and CDR2 is FQGNSA. V shed 2 bases and J shed 4 bases, with 14 bases lying between them. The CDR3 is CASSLSGGLTYGYTF. The CDR3 nucleotides read TGTGCCAGCAGCTTAAGTGGAGGACTTACCTATGGCTACACCTTC.

The rearrangement links TRBV15 to TRBJ2-2, with D tentatively TRBD2 (6 bases). The CDR3 consists of 16 residues. Trimming removed 0 bases at V and 4 bases at J, with 12 bases between. Per the germline V gene, CDR1 is LNHNV and CDR2 is YYDKDF (reference sequence). CDR3 DNA sequence: TGTGCCACCAGCAGAGAAAAGACTAGAGGCACCGGGGAGCTGTTTTTT. Protein: CATSREKTRGTGELFF.

This clonotype was recorded at least ten times. The chain couples TRBV19 to TRBJ2-1; D is unclear. The CDR3 extends over 15 amino acids. The V end was cut by 7 bases, the J end by 0 bases, with 13 bases between. Germline values: CDR1 LNHDA, CDR2 SQIVND (reference sequence). CDR3: CASTSDRSSYNEQFF. CDR3 nucleotides: TGTGCCAGTACCTCGGACCGGAGCTCCTACAATGAGCAGTTCTTC.

In its sample, this clonotype was seen many times. The genes are TRBV12-3 or TRBV12-4 and TRBJ2-6; TRBD2 agrees at 8 bases. Losses at the gene ends were 6 bases for V and 0 bases for J; bases not matched to a gene: 7. This CDR3 region has 17 residues. CDR3 protein: CASSGLARNSGANVLTF. CDR3 sequence (DNA): TGTGCCAGCAGCGGACTAGCCCGAAACTCTGGGGCCAACGTCCTGACTTTC.

This clonotype was counted many times. The chain uses TRBV20-1 and TRBJ1-1; 9 bases line up with TRBD1. From germline, CDR1 is DFQATT and CDR2 SNEGSKA (reference sequence). Trimming cost V 6 bases and J 2 bases; bases outside gene matches: 1. The CDR3 loop spans 12 amino acids. The CDR3 DNA sequence: TGCAGTGCGGGACAGGGAAACACTGAAGCTTTCTTT. The encoded protein is CSAGQGNTEAFF.

This clonotype appeared many times. The chain couples TRBV11-2 to TRBJ2-1; the match to TRBD2 covers 13 bases. Per the germline V gene, CDR1 is SGHAT and CDR2 is FQNNGV. V gave up 3 bases and J gave up 5 bases; unmatched junction bases: 1. This CDR3 has 15 residues. CDR3 residues: CASSFGTSGDNEQFF. CDR3 nucleotide sequence: TGTGCCAGCAGCTTCGGGACTAGCGGGGACAATGAGCAGTTCTTC.

This clonotype turned up a few times. The chain combines TRBV7-2 with TRBJ2-1; D is possibly TRBD2 (5 bases). The CDR3 is 13 amino acids. The germline CDR1 and CDR2 sequences are SGHTA and FQGNSA. Between the trimmed V and J ends, which lost 0 bases and 6 bases, there was a span of 6 bases. As DNA, the CDR3 is TGTGCCAGCAGCTTAGCGACTATCAATGAGCAGTTCTTC. Protein sequence: CASSLATINEQFF.

This clonotype was counted only a few times. CDR3 residues: CSAFTDSPDRYGYTF. The DNA of the CDR3 is TGCAGTGCTTTTACGGACAGCCCAGACAGATATGGCTACACCTTC. The chain carries TRBV20-1 and TRBJ1-2; D may be TRBD1 (6 bases). CDR1 DFQATT and CDR2 SNEGSKA come from the germline V gene (reference sequence). The V end lost 5 bases, the J end lost 5 bases, and 21 bases lay between the germline ends. The CDR3 contains 15 residues.

The gene calls are TRBV19 and TRBJ2-1; TRBD2 matches at 11 bases. There are 14 residues in the CDR3. The junction had 7 bases not matched to a gene; V was cut back by 6 bases and J by 9 bases. Per the germline V gene, CDR1 is LNHDA and CDR2 is SQIVND (reference sequence). CDR3 sequence (DNA): TGTGCCAGTAGCCTACTAGCGGGAGCGTCTGAGCAGTTCTTC. Translating gives CASSLLAGASEQFF.

This clonotype has more than one count but fewer than ten. The rearrangement uses TRBV6-6 and TRBJ2-3; D not certain. Germline values: CDR1 MNHNY, CDR2 SVGAGI (reference sequence). The germline V and J ends were trimmed by 6 bases and 1 base, with 11 bases remaining between them. This CDR3 is 14 amino acids long. CDR3 nucleotide sequence: TGTGCCAGCAGAGACCCCCCGGGCACAGATACGCAGTATTTT. It encodes CASRDPPGTDTQYF.

This chain links TRBV29-1 with TRBJ2-3; D gene uncertain. Germline loops: CDR1 SQVTM, CDR2 ANQGSEA. The CDR3 length is 11 residues. V lost 3 bases to trimming and J lost 2 bases, with 3 bases between them. CDR3 residues: CSVDYTDTQYF. CDR3 DNA: TGCAGCGTTGACTACACAGATACGCAGTATTTT.

This clonotype was recorded at least ten times. The chain links TRBV2 to TRBJ2-2; tentative D call: TRBD1 (5 bases). The CDR3 is 15 amino acids. Trimming pared 3 bases from V and 5 bases from J, leaving 13 bases between. The germline V gene encodes CDR1 SNHLY and CDR2 FYNNEI. The CDR3 loop reads CASSERRERTGELFF. DNA of the CDR3: TGTGCCAGCAGTGAGCGCAGGGAACGGACCGGGGAGCTGTTTTTT.

This clonotype was counted ten times or more. The chain uses TRBV6-4 and TRBJ2-1; D is undetermined. Germline V gives CDR1 MRHNA, CDR2 SNTAGT. The V end was cut by 3 bases, the J end by 4 bases, with 13 bases between. There are 15 residues in the CDR3. CDR3: CASSENKVAYNEQFF. The CDR3 nucleotides read TGTGCCAGCAGTGAAAATAAGGTGGCTTACAATGAGCAGTTCTTC.

This clonotype was picked up many times. The chain joins TRBV2 to TRBJ1-6; D gene uncertain. CDR3 size: 15 residues. The ends were cut back, 4 bases at V and 0 bases at J, with 7 bases in the middle. In germline, CDR1 is SNHLY, CDR2 FYNNEI. CDR3 coding DNA: TGTGCCAGCAGTGGAGCGAGCTCCTATAATTCACCCCTCCACTTT. It translates to CASSGASSYNSPLHF.

This clonotype was detected a few times. The rearrangement joins TRBV21-1 to TRBJ1-1; the table's D call, TRBD1, was not checked against the DNA. TRBV21-1 is a known pseudogene. The CDR3 loop spans 17 amino acids. CDR3 nucleotides: TGTGCCAGCAGCAAAGCGCCGGCGGGGGCACGGAACACTGAAGCTTTCTTT. Translated, it gives CASSKAPAGARNTEAFF.

This clonotype was recorded at least ten times. This chain joins TRBV29-1 and TRBJ1-5; D is unresolved. V was cut by 4 bases and J by 5 bases, with 9 bases left in between. CDR3 size: 12 residues. Germline-derived CDR1 and CDR2 are SQVTM and ANQGSEA. CDR3 protein: CSVGGQDQPQHF. CDR3 DNA: TGCAGCGTTGGAGGGCAGGATCAGCCCCAGCATTTT.